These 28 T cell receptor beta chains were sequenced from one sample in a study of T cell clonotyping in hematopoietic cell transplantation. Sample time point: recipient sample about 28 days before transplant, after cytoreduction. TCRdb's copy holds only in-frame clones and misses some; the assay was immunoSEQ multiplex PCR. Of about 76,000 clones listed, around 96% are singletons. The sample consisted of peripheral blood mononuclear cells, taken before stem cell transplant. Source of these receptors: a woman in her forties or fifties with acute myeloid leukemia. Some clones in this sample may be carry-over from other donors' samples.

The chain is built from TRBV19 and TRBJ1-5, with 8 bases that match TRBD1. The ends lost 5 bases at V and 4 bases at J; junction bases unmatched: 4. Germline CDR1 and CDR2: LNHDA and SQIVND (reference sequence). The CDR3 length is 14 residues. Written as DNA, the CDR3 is TGTGCCAGTAGTCCGGGACAGGAAAATCAGCCCCAGCATTTT. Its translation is CASSPGQENQPQHF.

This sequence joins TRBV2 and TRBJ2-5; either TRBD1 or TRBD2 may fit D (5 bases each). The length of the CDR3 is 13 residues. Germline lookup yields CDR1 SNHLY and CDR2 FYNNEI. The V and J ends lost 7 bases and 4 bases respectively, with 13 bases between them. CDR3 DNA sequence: TGTGCCAGCACTCAGGGCCGGGGAGAGACCCAGTACTTC. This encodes CASTQGRGETQYF.

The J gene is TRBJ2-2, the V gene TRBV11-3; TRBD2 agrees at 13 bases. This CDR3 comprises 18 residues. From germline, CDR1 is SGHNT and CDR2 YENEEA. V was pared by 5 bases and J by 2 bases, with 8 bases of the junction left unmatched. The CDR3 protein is CASSAHGLAGENTGELFF. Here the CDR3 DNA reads TGTGCCAGCAGCGCCCACGGACTAGCGGGGGAAAACACCGGGGAGCTGTTTTTT.

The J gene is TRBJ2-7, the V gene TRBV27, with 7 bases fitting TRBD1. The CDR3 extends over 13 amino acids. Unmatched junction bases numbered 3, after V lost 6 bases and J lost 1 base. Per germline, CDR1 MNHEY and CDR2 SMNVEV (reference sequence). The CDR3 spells CASRGDRSYEQYF. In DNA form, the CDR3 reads TGTGCCAGCAGGGGGGACAGATCCTACGAGCAGTACTTC.

Here the CDR3 reads CASSVESYSYNEQFF. The CDR3 DNA sequence: TGTGCCAGCAGCGTAGAGTCTTACTCCTACAATGAGCAGTTCTTC. The rearrangement joins TRBV9 to TRBJ2-1; D not resolved. Germline loops: CDR1 SGDLS, CDR2 YYNGEE. V was clipped by 0 bases and J by 0 bases, with 7 bases between them. CDR3 length equals 15 residues.

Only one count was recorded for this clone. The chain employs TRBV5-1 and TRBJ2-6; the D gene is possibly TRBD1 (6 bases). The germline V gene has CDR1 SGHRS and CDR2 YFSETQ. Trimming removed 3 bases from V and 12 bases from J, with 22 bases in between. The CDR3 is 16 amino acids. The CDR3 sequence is CASSSSLGANEGVLTF. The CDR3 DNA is TGCGCCAGCAGCTCGAGTCTGGGGGCGAACGAAGGCGTCCTGACTTTC.

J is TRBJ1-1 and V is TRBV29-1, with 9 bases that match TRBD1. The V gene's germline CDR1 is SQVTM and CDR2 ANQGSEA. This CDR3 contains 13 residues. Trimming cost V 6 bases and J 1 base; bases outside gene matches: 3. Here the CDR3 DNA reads TGCAGCGTGGGGGGACAGGGGAACACTGAAGCTTTCTTT. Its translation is CSVGGQGNTEAFF.

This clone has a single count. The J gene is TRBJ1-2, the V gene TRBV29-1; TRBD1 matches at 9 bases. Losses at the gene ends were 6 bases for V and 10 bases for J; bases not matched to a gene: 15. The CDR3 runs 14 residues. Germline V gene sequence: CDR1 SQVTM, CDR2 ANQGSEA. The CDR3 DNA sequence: TGCAGCGTGGCACCTAGGGGGACAGGGTGGACCTACACCTTC. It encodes CSVAPRGTGWTYTF.

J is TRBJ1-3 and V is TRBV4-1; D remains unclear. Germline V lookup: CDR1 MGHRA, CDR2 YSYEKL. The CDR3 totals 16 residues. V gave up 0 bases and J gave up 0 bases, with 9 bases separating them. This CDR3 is CASSQDQRVSGNTIYF. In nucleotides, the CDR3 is TGCGCCAGCAGCCAAGATCAGAGGGTCTCTGGAAACACCATATATTTT.

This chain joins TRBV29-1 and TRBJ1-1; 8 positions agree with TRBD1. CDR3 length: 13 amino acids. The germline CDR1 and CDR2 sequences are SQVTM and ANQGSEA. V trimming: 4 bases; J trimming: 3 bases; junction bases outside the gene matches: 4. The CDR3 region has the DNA TGCAGCGTTGGGACAGGGTGGTACACTGAAGCTTTCTTT. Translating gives CSVGTGWYTEAFF.

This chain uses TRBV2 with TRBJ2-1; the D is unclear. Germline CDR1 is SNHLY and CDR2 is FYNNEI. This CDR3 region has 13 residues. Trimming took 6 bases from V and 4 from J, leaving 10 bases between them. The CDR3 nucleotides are TGTGCCAGCAGCCGCTCCGGGTACAATGAGCAGTTCTTC. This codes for CASSRSGYNEQFF.

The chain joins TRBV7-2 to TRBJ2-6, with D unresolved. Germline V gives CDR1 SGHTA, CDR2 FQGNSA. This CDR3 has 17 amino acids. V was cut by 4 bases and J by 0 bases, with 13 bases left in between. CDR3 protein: CASSSRFLDSGANVLTF. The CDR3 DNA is TGTGCCAGCAGCTCCCGGTTCTTGGACTCTGGGGCCAACGTCCTGACTTTC.

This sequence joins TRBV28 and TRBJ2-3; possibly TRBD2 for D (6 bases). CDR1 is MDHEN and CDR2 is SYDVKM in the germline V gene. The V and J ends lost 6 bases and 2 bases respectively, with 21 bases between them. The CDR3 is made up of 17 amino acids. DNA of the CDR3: TGTGCCAGCAGGTTAGGTGGGACTCAGGGAGTCACAGATACGCAGTATTTT. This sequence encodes CASRLGGTQGVTDTQYF.

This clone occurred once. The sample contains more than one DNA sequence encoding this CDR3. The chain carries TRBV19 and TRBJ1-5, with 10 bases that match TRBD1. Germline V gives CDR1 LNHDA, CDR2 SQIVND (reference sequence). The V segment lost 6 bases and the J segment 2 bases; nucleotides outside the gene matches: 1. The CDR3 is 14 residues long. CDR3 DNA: TGTGCCAGTAGCGGGACAGGGGGCAATCAGCCCCAGCATTTT. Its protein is CASSGTGGNQPQHF.

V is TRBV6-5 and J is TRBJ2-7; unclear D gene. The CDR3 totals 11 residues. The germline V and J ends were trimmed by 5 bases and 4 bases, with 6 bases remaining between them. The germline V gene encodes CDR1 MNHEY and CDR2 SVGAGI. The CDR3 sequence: CASSHHYEQYF. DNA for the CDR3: TGTGCCAGCAGTCATCATTACGAGCAGTACTTC.

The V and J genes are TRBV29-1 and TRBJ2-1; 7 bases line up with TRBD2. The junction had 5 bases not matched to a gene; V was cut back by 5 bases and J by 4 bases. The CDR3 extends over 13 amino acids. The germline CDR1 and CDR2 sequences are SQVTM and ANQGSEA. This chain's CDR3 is CSVPVSGYNEQFF. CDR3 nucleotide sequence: TGCAGCGTTCCGGTTAGCGGGTACAATGAGCAGTTCTTC.

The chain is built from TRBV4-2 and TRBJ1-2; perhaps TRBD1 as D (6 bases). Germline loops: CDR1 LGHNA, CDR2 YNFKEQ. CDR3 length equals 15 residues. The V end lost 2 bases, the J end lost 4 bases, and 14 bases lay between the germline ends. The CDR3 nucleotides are TGTGCCAGCAGCCAACCGGACAGATCGATCTATGGCTACACCTTC. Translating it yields CASSQPDRSIYGYTF.

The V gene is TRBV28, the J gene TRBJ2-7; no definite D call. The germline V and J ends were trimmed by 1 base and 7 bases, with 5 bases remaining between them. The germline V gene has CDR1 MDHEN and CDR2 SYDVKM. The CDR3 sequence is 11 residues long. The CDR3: CASSLYREQYF. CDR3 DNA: TGTGCCAGCAGTTTATACCGGGAGCAGTACTTC.

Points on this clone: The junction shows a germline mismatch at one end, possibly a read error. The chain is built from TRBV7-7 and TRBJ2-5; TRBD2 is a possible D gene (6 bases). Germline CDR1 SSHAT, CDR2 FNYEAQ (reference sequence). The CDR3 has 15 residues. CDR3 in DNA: TGTGCTAGCAGCGCCGCAGCCGGGGGTCATGAGACCCAGTACTTC. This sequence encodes CASSAAAGGHETQYF.

CDR3 protein: CASSEYMGPDNQPQHF. Written as DNA, the CDR3 is TGTGCCAGCAGTGAATATATGGGACCGGACAATCAGCCCCAGCATTTT. The chain couples TRBV6-1 to TRBJ1-5; D is possibly TRBD1 (5 bases). This CDR3 spans 16 amino acids. The ends were cut back, 2 bases at V and 3 bases at J, with 14 bases in the middle. CDR1 and CDR2 from the germline V gene are MNHNS and SASEGT.

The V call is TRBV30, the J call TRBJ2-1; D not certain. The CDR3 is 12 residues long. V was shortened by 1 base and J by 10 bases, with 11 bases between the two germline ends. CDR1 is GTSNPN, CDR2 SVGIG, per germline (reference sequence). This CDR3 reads CAWSGARYEQFF. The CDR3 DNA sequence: TGTGCCTGGAGTGGTGCTAGATACGAGCAGTTCTTC. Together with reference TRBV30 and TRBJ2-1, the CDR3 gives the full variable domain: SQTIHQWPATLVQPVGSPLSLECTVEGTSNPNLYWYRQAAGRGLQLLFYSVGIGQISSEVPQNLSASRPQDRQFILSSKKLLLSDSGFYLCAWSGARYEQFFGPGTRLTVL.

CDR3 in DNA: TGCGCCAGCAGCCCAACAATGACATCGGCCAAAAACATTCAGTACTTC. Translating gives CASSPTMTSAKNIQYF. V and J are TRBV4-1 and TRBJ2-4; D uncertain. CDR3 length: 16 amino acids. CDR1 MGHRA and CDR2 YSYEKL come from the germline V gene. The V end was cut by 4 bases, the J end by 1 base, with 14 bases between.

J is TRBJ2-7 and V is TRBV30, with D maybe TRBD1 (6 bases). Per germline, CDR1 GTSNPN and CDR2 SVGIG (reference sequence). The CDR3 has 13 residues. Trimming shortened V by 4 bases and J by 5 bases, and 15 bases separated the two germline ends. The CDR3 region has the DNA TGTGCCTGGAATGGGGGCTCACAGAACGAGCAGTACTTC. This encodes CAWNGGSQNEQYF.

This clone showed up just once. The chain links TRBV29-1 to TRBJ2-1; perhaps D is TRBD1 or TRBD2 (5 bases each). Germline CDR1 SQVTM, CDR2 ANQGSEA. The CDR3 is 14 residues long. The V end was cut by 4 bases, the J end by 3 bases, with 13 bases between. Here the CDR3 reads CSVGGDHYYNEQFF. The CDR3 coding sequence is TGCAGCGTTGGTGGGGACCACTACTACAATGAGCAGTTCTTC.

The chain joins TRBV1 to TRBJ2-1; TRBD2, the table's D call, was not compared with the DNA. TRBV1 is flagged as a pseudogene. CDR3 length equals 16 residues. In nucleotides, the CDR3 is TGCACCAGCAGCCAAGATTTCGGGAGCTCCTACAATGAGCAGTTCTTC. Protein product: CTSSQDFGSSYNEQFF.

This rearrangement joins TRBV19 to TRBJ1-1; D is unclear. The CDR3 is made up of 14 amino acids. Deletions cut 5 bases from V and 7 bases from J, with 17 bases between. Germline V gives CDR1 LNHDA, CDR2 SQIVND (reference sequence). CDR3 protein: CASSRTRDKVEAFF. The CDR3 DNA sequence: TGTGCCAGTAGTCGGACCAGAGATAAAGTTGAAGCTTTCTTT.

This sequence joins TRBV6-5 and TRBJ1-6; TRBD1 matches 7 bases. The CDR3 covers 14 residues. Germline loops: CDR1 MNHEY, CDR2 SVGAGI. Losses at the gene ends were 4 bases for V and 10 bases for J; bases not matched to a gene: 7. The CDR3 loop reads CASSSRQGVSPLHF. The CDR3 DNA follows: TGTGCCAGCAGTTCCCGACAGGGTGTGTCACCCCTCCACTTT.

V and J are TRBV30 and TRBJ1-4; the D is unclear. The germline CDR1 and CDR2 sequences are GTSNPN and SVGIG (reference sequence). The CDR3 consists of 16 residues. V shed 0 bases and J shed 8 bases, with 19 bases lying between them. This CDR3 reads CAWSVLGFSMREKLFF. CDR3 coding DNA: TGTGCCTGGAGTGTATTGGGATTTAGTATGAGGGAAAAACTGTTTTTT.